This record concerns one TCR beta chain sequence. An input of about 0.45 to 1 ug of RNA was subjected to reverse transcription using random hexamers. MiXCR, run by TCRdb on the immunoSEQ multiplex PCR reads, gives a single entry per CDR3 protein. The table shows approximately 100,000 distinct CDR3 sequences, with around 93% occurring only once. These data are taken from a study of CD8 T cells in Susac syndrome. The ends were cut back, 0 bases at V and 2 bases at J, with 13 bases in the middle. The V gene's germline CDR1 is LGHNA and CDR2 YNFKEQ. There are 17 residues in the CDR3. High-throughput TCR beta sequencing covered peripheral CD8+ and CD4+ T cells.

The TCR sequence derives from a human donor in good health. Sequenced input: CD8+ T cells from PBMCs. The chain couples TRBV4-2 to TRBJ2-2; a weak D match, TRBD1 (5 bases). Here the CDR3 DNA reads TGTGCCAGCAGCCAAGATCTTAGCAGGGCAAACACCGGGGAGCTGTTTTTT. Its protein is CASSQDLSRANTGELFF.